What follows are 21 T cell receptor beta chains derived from one specimen sequenced in a study of Ad26.COV2.S vaccination and SARS-CoV-2 variants. The data were produced by immunoSEQ multiplex PCR, yet TCRdb's version contains in-frame clones alone and is incomplete. The data hold some 450,000 clones, with roughly 88% observed a single time. Treatment in this sample: around 19 received Ad26.COV2.S at low or high dose, single or two shots; about 5 received placebo; per-sample allocation not given. Following the first vaccine or placebo injection, samples were taken on day 63. The input for sequencing was peripheral blood, taken in a trial of Ad26.COV2.S vaccine versus placebo. These receptors all come from a person between 18 and 60 years old who received the Ad26.COV2.S COVID-19 vaccine or a placebo.

This clone was observed a single time. The V gene is TRBV5-6, the J gene TRBJ1-3; D gene unclear. The V gene's germline CDR1 is SGHDT and CDR2 YYEEEE. The V and J ends lost 5 bases and 1 base respectively, with 10 bases between them. This CDR3 spans 14 amino acids. CDR3 nucleotides: TGTGCCAGCAGTTTTCGCCTGTCTGGAAACACCATATATTTT. Residues: CASSFRLSGNTIYF.

V is TRBV28 and J is TRBJ2-1; weak D call: TRBD2 (5 bases). The CDR3 is made up of 12 amino acids. Between the trimmed V and J ends, which lost 7 bases and 8 bases, there was a span of 12 bases. Germline values: CDR1 MDHEN, CDR2 SYDVKM. CDR3 region: CASTKLGDEQFF. CDR3 sequence (DNA): TGTGCCAGCACGAAACTCGGGGATGAGCAGTTCTTC.

This chain connects TRBV27 to TRBJ1-4; a weak D match, TRBD1 (5 bases). V lost 5 bases to trimming and J lost 5 bases, with 21 bases between them. CDR3 size: 17 residues. Germline CDR1 reads MNHEY; CDR2 reads SMNVEV (reference sequence). In DNA form, the CDR3 reads TGTGCCAGCAGTCTCTCCAGACAGTCGGAACTGAATGAAAAACTGTTTTTT. Translating gives CASSLSRQSELNEKLFF.

DNA of the CDR3: TGTGCCAGTGCCCCCTCAGCGGGAGCAGAGACCCAGTACTTC. Protein: CASAPSAGAETQYF. The rearrangement joins TRBV19 to TRBJ2-5; 8 bases fit TRBD2. With V trimmed by 8 bases and J by 4 bases, 9 bases remained unmatched. From germline, CDR1 is LNHDA and CDR2 SQIVND (reference sequence). This CDR3 contains 14 residues.

In its sample, this clone was seen a few times. The chain combines TRBV7-2 with TRBJ1-6; D unresolved. Trimming took off 1 base at V and 6 bases at J, with 4 bases between the two ends. Germline V gene data show CDR1 as SGHTA and CDR2 as FQGNSA. This CDR3 spans 13 amino acids. In DNA, the CDR3 is TGTGCCAGCAGCTTAGGCGGTAATTCACCCCTCCACTTT. This translates into CASSLGGNSPLHF.

This clone was counted once. The V call is TRBV5-1, the J call TRBJ2-7; no definite D call. CDR1 is SGHRS and CDR2 is YFSETQ in the germline V gene. The V gene lost 0 bases and the J gene lost 5 bases, with 9 bases spanning the gap. The CDR3 loop spans 13 amino acids. The CDR3, as DNA: TGCGCCAGCAGCTTGGACCAGAACAACGAGCAGTACTTC. Amino acids: CASSLDQNNEQYF.

The chain is built from TRBV6-6 and TRBJ1-5; D possibly corresponds to TRBD1 (5 bases). Looked up from germline, CDR1 is MNHNY and CDR2 is SVGAGI (reference sequence). The V end was cut by 6 bases, the J end by 3 bases, with 18 bases between. The CDR3 consists of 16 residues. The CDR3 DNA follows: TGTGCCAGCAGCACCTATATCGACAGTCCCAATCAGCCCCAGCATTTT. Its protein product is CASSTYIDSPNQPQHF.

The chain has TRBV7-2 and TRBJ2-7; tentatively, D is TRBD1 (6 bases). Germline V gives CDR1 SGHTA, CDR2 FQGNSA. V gave up 3 bases and J gave up 3 bases, with 15 bases separating them. The CDR3 contains 15 residues. In nucleotides, the CDR3 is TGTGCCAGCAGCTTTTACCCGGACAGTTTCTACGAGCAGTACTTC. Translation gives CASSFYPDSFYEQYF.

This clone was seen only a few times. This rearrangement joins TRBV29-1 to TRBJ2-3, with TRBD2 matching 15 bases. This CDR3 has 15 residues. Germline V CDR1 and CDR2: SQVTM, ANQGSEA. V shed 6 bases, J shed 3 bases, and the junction held 4 bases outside the gene matches. The CDR3 bases are TGCAGCGTACCCGGGACTAGCGGGAGGACAGATACGCAGTATTTT. Translating it yields CSVPGTSGRTDTQYF.

The chain is built from TRBV21-1 and TRBJ2-4; the table's D call of TRBD1 was not tested on the DNA. TRBV21-1 is deemed a pseudogene. CDR3 length: 16 amino acids. The DNA of the CDR3 is TGTGCCGGTCCCCGACAGGGAGGTGGGTCCAAAAACATTCAGTACTTC. This translates into CAGPRQGGGSKNIQYF.

This clone was counted a few times. The chain employs TRBV18 and TRBJ1-2, with D possibly matching TRBD1 (5 bases). CDR1 is KGHSH and CDR2 is LQKENI in the germline V gene. With 5 bases removed from V and 1 base from J, the gap between germline ends came to 14 bases. The CDR3 totals 15 residues. CDR3 in amino acids: CASSAARQINYGYTF. The CDR3 DNA sequence: TGTGCCAGCTCAGCGGCTCGACAGATTAACTATGGCTACACCTTC.

The genes are TRBV9 and TRBJ2-3, with 7 bases matching TRBD2. V shed 4 bases, J shed 2 bases, and the junction held 7 bases outside the gene matches. The CDR3 is made up of 15 amino acids. Per the germline V gene, CDR1 is SGDLS and CDR2 is YYNGEE. The DNA for the CDR3 is TGTGCCAGCAGCCCCGGGGGGACTTTCACAGATACGCAGTATTTT. This translates into CASSPGGTFTDTQYF. Based on the CDR3 plus reference TRBV9 and TRBJ2-3, the full variable domain is DSGVTQTPKHLITATGQRVTLRCSPRSGDLSVYWYQQSLDQGLQFLIQYYNGEERAKGNILERFSAQQFPDLHSELNLSSLELGDSALYFCASSPGGTFTDTQYFGPGTRLTVL.

This chain links TRBV9 with TRBJ2-3; D call uncertain. With 3 bases removed from V and 5 bases from J, the gap between germline ends came to 19 bases. Germline V CDR1 and CDR2: SGDLS, YYNGEE. The CDR3 runs 16 residues. The CDR3 loop reads CASSALTSPWVDTQYF. In DNA, the CDR3 is TGTGCCAGCAGCGCCCTGACTTCACCTTGGGTAGATACGCAGTATTTT.

Details on this clone: The same CDR3 is also encoded by other DNA sequences in this sample. This chain joins TRBV18 and TRBJ1-2; 8 bases line up with TRBD1. CDR3 length: 14 amino acids. V was pared by 3 bases and J by 4 bases, with 4 bases of the junction left unmatched. Germline assignment: CDR1 KGHSH and CDR2 LQKENI. For the CDR3, the DNA is TGTGCCAGCTCACCGACAGGGGAGGGCTATGGCTACACCTTC. It encodes CASSPTGEGYGYTF.

The J gene is TRBJ2-7, the V gene TRBV2; D could derive from TRBD1 or TRBD2 (6 bases each). V shed 4 bases and J shed 0 bases, with 10 bases lying between them. The germline gives CDR1 SNHLY, CDR2 FYNNEI. The CDR3 has 14 amino acids. The CDR3 nucleotides are TGTGCCAGCAGTGTCGGGGGCATCTCCTACGAGCAGTACTTC. This gives the protein CASSVGGISYEQYF.

The V call is TRBV29-1, the J call TRBJ2-7, with D possibly matching TRBD1 (6 bases). Trimming pared 7 bases from V and 3 bases from J, leaving 16 bases between. Germline V gives CDR1 SQVTM, CDR2 ANQGSEA. This CDR3 region has 13 residues. The DNA of the CDR3 is TGCAGCGGTGGGACATCATTGAACTACGAGCAGTACTTC. This encodes CSGGTSLNYEQYF.

The genes are TRBV4-1 and TRBJ2-3; D not resolved. V was cut by 1 base and J by 4 bases, with 18 bases left in between. The CDR3 sequence is 17 residues long. CDR1 is MGHRA and CDR2 is YSYEKL in the germline V gene. CDR3 nucleotides: TGCGCCAGCAGCCAAGTGGGATCGGCGGATGTGGCAGATACGCAGTATTTT. Translated: CASSQVGSADVADTQYF.

J is TRBJ1-4 and V is TRBV4-1; D is possibly TRBD1 (6 bases). This CDR3 region has 14 residues. The germline gives CDR1 MGHRA, CDR2 YSYEKL. Between the trimmed V and J ends, which lost 4 bases and 8 bases, there was a span of 14 bases. CDR3 sequence reads: CASSPGGSSEKLFF. CDR3 DNA sequence: TGCGCCAGCAGCCCGGGGGGCTCTAGCGAAAAACTGTTTTTT.

The rearrangement uses TRBV28 and TRBJ2-1, with D possibly being TRBD1 or TRBD2 (6 bases each). V was pared by 4 bases and J by 4 bases, with 8 bases between. The CDR3 sequence is 13 residues long. Germline CDR1 MDHEN, CDR2 SYDVKM. This chain's CDR3 is CASSSGAYNEQFF. In nucleotides, the CDR3 is TGTGCCAGCAGTTCGGGGGCGTACAATGAGCAGTTCTTC.

In its sample, this clone was seen once. This sequence joins TRBV27 and TRBJ2-7; TRBD1 is a possible D gene (6 bases). Trimming cost V 2 bases and J 3 bases, with 11 bases left between them. There are 14 residues in the CDR3. Germline CDR1 reads MNHEY; CDR2 reads SMNVEV (reference sequence). The CDR3 protein is CASSLRGRGYEQYF. CDR3 nucleotides: TGTGCCAGCAGTTTACGGGGCAGGGGCTACGAGCAGTACTTC.

The gene calls are TRBV30 and TRBJ2-7, with TRBD1 matching over 7 bases. This CDR3 spans 13 amino acids. CDR1 GTSNPN and CDR2 SVGIG come from the germline V gene (reference sequence). V lost 3 bases to trimming and J lost 2 bases; unmatched junction nucleotides: 4. Here the CDR3 DNA reads TGTGCCTGGAGGGCTACAGGGGCCTACGAGCAGTACTTC. Translating it yields CAWRATGAYEQYF.